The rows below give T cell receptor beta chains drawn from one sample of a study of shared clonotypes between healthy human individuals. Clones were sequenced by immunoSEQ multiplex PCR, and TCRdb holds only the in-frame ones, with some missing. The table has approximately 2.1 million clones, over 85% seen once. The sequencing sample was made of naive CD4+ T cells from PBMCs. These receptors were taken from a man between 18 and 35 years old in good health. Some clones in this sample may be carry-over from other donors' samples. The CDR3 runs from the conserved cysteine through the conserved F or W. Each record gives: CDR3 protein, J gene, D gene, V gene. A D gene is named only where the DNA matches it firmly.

CDR3 protein: CASSPTPGTVTVLPDGYTF
J gene: TRBJ1-2
D gene: TRBD1
V gene: TRBV7-6

CDR3 protein: CASSSLAGSTDTQYF
J gene: TRBJ2-3
D gene: NA
V gene: TRBV5-1

CDR3 protein: CASSFEGPTEQYF
J gene: TRBJ2-7
D gene: NA
V gene: TRBV27

CDR3 protein: CASGFHGTNWEKLFF
J gene: TRBJ1-4
D gene: NA
V gene: TRBV27

CDR3 protein: CAWSLSGADTQYF
J gene: TRBJ2-3
D gene: NA
V gene: TRBV30

CDR3 protein: CAISPAVGGYTF
J gene: TRBJ1-2
D gene: NA
V gene: TRBV10-3

CDR3 protein: CASSQLAGVHNEQFF
J gene: TRBJ2-1
D gene: TRBD2
V gene: TRBV7-2

CDR3 protein: CASSFGPEAFF
J gene: TRBJ1-1
D gene: NA
V gene: TRBV5-1

CDR3 protein: CASRHGGWGPLGNEQFF
J gene: TRBJ2-1
D gene: TRBD2
V gene: TRBV28

CDR3 protein: CASSWRDGTDTQYF
J gene: TRBJ2-3
D gene: NA
V gene: TRBV5-4

CDR3 protein: CASSLSEGGRGQPQHF
J gene: TRBJ1-5
D gene: NA
V gene: TRBV27

CDR3 protein: CASSPRRGDRANSGANVLTF
J gene: TRBJ2-6
D gene: TRBD1
V gene: TRBV18

CDR3 protein: CASSFSGTAYNEQFF
J gene: TRBJ2-1
D gene: NA
V gene: TRBV11-3